Below, 27 T cell receptor beta chains from the same sample are listed, as sequenced in a study of cytomegalovirus exposure and HLA in healthy donors. The PCR had 60 Vbeta and 13 Jbeta primers. Clones were read by immunoSEQ multiplex PCR, and TCRdb kept only the in-frame ones, dropping some. The sample yields some 120,000 clones, roughly 74% seen once. Sequencing was performed on PBMCs. Source of these receptors: a man between 40 and 49 years old in good health and CMV-seronegative.

As to this clone: Germline and junction disagree at one end, which may indicate a read error. The chain employs TRBV6-5 and TRBJ1-2, with a weak D call TRBD1 (6 bases). The CDR3 totals 15 residues. Germline values: CDR1 MNHEY, CDR2 SVGAGI. This CDR3 is CAARPAGGLQYGYTF. In DNA, the CDR3 is TGCGCCGCTCGACCCGCGGGGGGCCTTCAGTATGGCTACACCTTC.

The V gene is TRBV7-3, the J gene TRBJ2-5; TRBD2 aligns across 7 bases. The better agreement between TRBJ2-7 and the DNA end casts doubt on the J call. The CDR3 is 14 residues long. The germline gives CDR1 SGHTA, CDR2 FQGTGA. The CDR3 region has the DNA TGTGCCAGCAGCTTAACAGGGGAGGGCTACGAGCAGTACTTC. Translation: CASSLTGEGYEQYF.

The chain joins TRBV5-6 to TRBJ1-2, with unresolved D. The CDR3 totals 14 residues. Between the trimmed V and J ends, which lost 4 bases and 4 bases, there was a span of 14 bases. Germline lookup yields CDR1 SGHDT and CDR2 YYEEEE. The CDR3 nucleotides are TGTGCCAGCAGCCGACTATCGCGGACCTATGGCTACACCTTC. It yields the protein CASSRLSRTYGYTF.

The J gene is TRBJ2-7, the V gene TRBV7-7; TRBD2 matches at 7 bases. CDR3 length: 14 residues. CDR1 SSHAT and CDR2 FNYEAQ come from the germline V gene (reference sequence). V trimming: 4 bases; J trimming: 4 bases; junction bases outside the gene matches: 7. The CDR3 DNA sequence: TGTGCCAGCAGCTCAGCCGGGACTATTTACGAGCAGTACTTC. Amino acid sequence: CASSSAGTIYEQYF.

The chain joins TRBV7-6 to TRBJ1-5; the D gene is possibly TRBD1 (5 bases). The CDR3 length is 13 residues. The V gene lost 1 base and the J gene lost 5 bases, with 6 bases spanning the gap. CDR1 and CDR2 from the germline V gene are SGHVS and FNYEAQ. The CDR3 protein is CASSLGGYQPQHF. The CDR3 bases are TGTGCCAGCAGCTTAGGGGGCTATCAGCCCCAGCATTTT.

This rearrangement joins TRBV5-6 to TRBJ1-2; D gene unclear. The V gene lost 3 bases and the J gene lost 4 bases, with 4 bases spanning the gap. Germline V gives CDR1 SGHDT, CDR2 YYEEEE. The length of the CDR3 is 11 residues. The CDR3 sequence is CASSSGYGYTF. In nucleotides, the CDR3 is TGTGCCAGCAGCTCGGGCTATGGCTACACCTTC.

This chain connects TRBV18 to TRBJ2-2; no firm D call. Germline V gene sequence: CDR1 KGHSH, CDR2 LQKENI. The CDR3 loop spans 13 amino acids. Trimming removed 3 bases at V and 2 bases at J, with 4 bases between. In DNA form, the CDR3 reads TGTGCCAGCTCACCTATAAACACCGGGGAGCTGTTTTTT. It yields the protein CASSPINTGELFF.

The chain combines TRBV28 with TRBJ2-7; D may be TRBD1 (6 bases). Germline loops: CDR1 MDHEN, CDR2 SYDVKM. Trimming took off 8 bases at V and 0 bases at J, with 8 bases between the two ends. The CDR3 is 12 residues long. CDR3 nucleotides: TGTGCCAGCCTGGACAGCTCCTACGAGCAGTACTTC. Residues: CASLDSSYEQYF.

This chain uses TRBV5-1 with TRBJ2-7; D not certain. The germline V gene has CDR1 SGHRS and CDR2 YFSETQ. This CDR3 contains 14 residues. V lost 0 bases to trimming and J lost 5 bases, with 12 bases between them. CDR3 sequence reads: CASSLGGSPNEQYF. CDR3 sequence (DNA): TGCGCCAGCAGCTTGGGCGGCTCCCCAAACGAGCAGTACTTC.

This chain joins TRBV27 and TRBJ1-5; TRBD1 agrees at 9 bases. J gave up 5 bases and V 6 bases, and 5 bases lay outside the gene matches. Germline CDR1 MNHEY, CDR2 SMNVEV (reference sequence). The CDR3 spans 14 residues. CDR3 loop: CASSRTGVHQPQHF. The CDR3, as DNA: TGTGCCAGCAGCAGGACAGGGGTACATCAGCCCCAGCATTTT.

The V call is TRBV10-3, the J call TRBJ1-3; D may be TRBD1 (6 bases). Germline CDR1 reads ENHRY; CDR2 reads SYGVKD. The ends were cut back, 7 bases at V and 4 bases at J, with 14 bases in the middle. CDR3 length equals 14 residues. The DNA for the CDR3 is TGTGCCATCACCGAAGCGACAGGCGGAAACACCATATATTTT. It encodes CAITEATGGNTIYF.

The gene calls are TRBV27 and TRBJ2-3; TRBD1 agrees at 7 bases. Germline CDR1 reads MNHEY; CDR2 reads SMNVEV (reference sequence). This CDR3 is 15 amino acids long. Germline trimming cut 7 bases from V and 6 bases from J; bases unmatched to any gene: 13. The CDR3, as DNA: TGTGCCAGCATGGGACCGGGACAGATCAGTGATACGCAGTATTTT. Translated, it gives CASMGPGQISDTQYF.

The genes are TRBV9 and TRBJ1-2; 9 bases line up with TRBD1. After removal of 0 bases from V and 6 bases from J, the junction contained 12 bases not matched to a gene. This CDR3 comprises 17 residues. From germline, CDR1 is SGDLS and CDR2 YYNGEE. For the CDR3, the DNA is TGTGCCAGCAGCGTAGGTAGGACAGGGGCTAAACGGAATGGCTACACCTTC. It translates to CASSVGRTGAKRNGYTF.

Written as DNA, the CDR3 is TGTGCCAGCGGGAGTACAGGGCCTAATGAAAAACTGTTTTTT. The encoded protein is CASGSTGPNEKLFF. The V gene is TRBV7-9, the J gene TRBJ1-4, with a tentative D call TRBD1 (6 bases). V gave up 8 bases and J gave up 3 bases, with 13 bases separating them. Germline V lookup: CDR1 SEHNR, CDR2 FQNEAQ (reference sequence). The CDR3 length is 14 residues.

Worth noting for this clone: At the DNA level, this CDR3 is encoded by other sequences in the same sample as well. The chain combines TRBV27 with TRBJ1-6; D is unresolved. V lost 2 bases and J lost 9, with 8 bases in between. CDR3 length: 13 residues. Looked up from germline, CDR1 is MNHEY and CDR2 is SMNVEV (reference sequence). The CDR3 is CASSLSGGSPLHF. For the CDR3, the DNA is TGTGCCAGCAGTTTAAGCGGCGGTTCACCCCTCCACTTT.

The chain uses TRBV6-5 and TRBJ1-1; D perhaps matches TRBD1 (5 bases). Germline V gives CDR1 MNHEY, CDR2 SVGAGI. The ends were cut back, 5 bases at V and 1 base at J, with 8 bases in the middle. The length of the CDR3 is 13 residues. For the CDR3, the DNA is TGTGCCAGCAGTCGACAGAAGAACACTGAAGCTTTCTTT. Translating it yields CASSRQKNTEAFF.

J is TRBJ2-2 and V is TRBV7-9, with 7 bases fitting TRBD1. V trimming: 8 bases; J trimming: 2 bases; junction bases outside the gene matches: 8. This CDR3 spans 15 amino acids. The germline CDR1 and CDR2 sequences are SEHNR and FQNEAQ (reference sequence). The CDR3 sequence is CASRPRQGNTGELFF. The CDR3 region has the DNA TGTGCCAGCCGCCCTCGACAGGGAAACACCGGGGAGCTGTTTTTT.

V gene TRBV5-1 combines with J gene TRBJ2-5; D not certain. Per the germline V gene, CDR1 is SGHRS and CDR2 is YFSETQ. Trimming took 0 bases from V and 5 from J, leaving 8 bases between them. The CDR3 is made up of 13 amino acids. The CDR3 DNA follows: TGCGCCAGCAGCTTGGAAAACTGGGAGACCCAGTACTTC. Translating gives CASSLENWETQYF.

The genes are TRBV5-6 and TRBJ1-1, with TRBD1 matching 8 bases. V was pared by 4 bases and J by 6 bases, with 5 bases of the junction left unmatched. CDR1 and CDR2 (germline): SGHDT, YYEEEE. The CDR3 spans 13 residues. This CDR3 is CASSPQDRAEAFF. CDR3 coding DNA: TGTGCCAGCAGCCCACAGGACAGGGCTGAAGCTTTCTTT. Using reference TRBV5-6 and TRBJ1-1 for the parts outside the CDR3, the full variable domain is DAGVTQSPTHLIKTRGQQVTLRCSPKSGHDTVSWYQQALGQGPQFIFQYYEEEERQRGNFPDRFSGHQFPNYSSELNVNALLLGDSALYLCASSPQDRAEAFFGQGTRLTVV.

The rearrangement joins TRBV6-5 to TRBJ1-2, with a weak D call TRBD1 (5 bases). V was cut by 6 bases and J by 5 bases, with 19 bases left in between. Germline CDR1 MNHEY, CDR2 SVGAGI. This CDR3 contains 15 residues. This CDR3 is CASRGNGAVLYGYTF. CDR3 DNA sequence: TGTGCCAGCAGGGGAAATGGGGCAGTCCTGTATGGCTACACCTTC.

The chain carries TRBV5-5 and TRBJ2-6, with D tentatively TRBD1 (6 bases). Trimming shortened V by 3 bases and J by 4 bases, and 14 bases separated the two germline ends. The CDR3 sequence is 16 residues long. Germline V lookup: CDR1 SGHKS, CDR2 YYEKEE (reference sequence). DNA of the CDR3: TGTGCCAGCAGCTCCGTTACAGGGACCGGGGCCAACGTCCTGACTTTC. Amino acids: CASSSVTGTGANVLTF.

This sequence joins TRBV18 and TRBJ2-5; 8 nucleotides agree with TRBD1. Near its end, the DNA agrees better with TRBJ2-7, so the J call may be wrong. Germline CDR1 reads KGHSH; CDR2 reads LQKENI. The CDR3 spans 19 residues. CDR3 amino acids: CASSPFGGTGALLVYEQYF. Here the CDR3 DNA reads TGTGCCAGCTCGCCGTTCGGTGGGACAGGAGCCCTCCTAGTATACGAGCAGTACTTC.

V usage is TRBV6-5 and J usage is TRBJ1-5; 8 nucleotides match TRBD1. The CDR3 covers 15 residues. The germline V gene has CDR1 MNHEY and CDR2 SVGAGI. Trimming took 6 bases from V and 2 from J; bases not matched to a gene: 6. This CDR3 is CASSSQGAGNQPQHF. As DNA, the CDR3 is TGTGCCAGCAGCTCTCAGGGGGCTGGCAATCAGCCCCAGCATTTT.

This chain uses TRBV9 with TRBJ1-6; TRBD1 might be the D (6 bases). This CDR3 has 15 residues. Trimming took 2 bases from V and 6 from J, leaving 12 bases between them. CDR1 is SGDLS, CDR2 YYNGEE, per germline. The CDR3 region is CASSVGRGGNSPLHF. In DNA, the CDR3 is TGTGCCAGCAGCGTCGGCAGGGGCGGTAATTCACCCCTCCACTTT. Supplemented by reference TRBV9 and TRBJ1-6, the full variable domain reads DSGVTQTPKHLITATGQRVTLRCSPRSGDLSVYWYQQSLDQGLQFLIQYYNGEERAKGNILERFSAQQFPDLHSELNLSSLELGDSALYFCASSVGRGGNSPLHFGNGTRLTVT.

This chain connects TRBV5-8 to TRBJ1-4; the D is unclear. The V gene lost 1 base and the J gene lost 5 bases, with 15 bases spanning the gap. The CDR3 loop spans 16 amino acids. The V gene's germline CDR1 is SGHTS and CDR2 YDEGEE. This CDR3 is CASSLLRGVSNEKLFF. The CDR3 nucleotides read TGTGCCAGCAGCTTGCTACGCGGGGTATCGAATGAAAAACTGTTTTTT.

J is TRBJ2-3 and V is TRBV9, with 9 positions matching TRBD1. The CDR3 is 14 residues long. Germline V lookup: CDR1 SGDLS, CDR2 YYNGEE. The junction had 6 bases not matched to a gene; V was cut back by 4 bases and J by 6 bases. As DNA, the CDR3 is TGTGCCAGCAGCATCGGACAGGGGAGGGATACGCAGTATTTT. This gives the protein CASSIGQGRDTQYF.

The chain employs TRBV21-1 and TRBJ1-1. TRBV21-1 is reported as a pseudogene. The CDR3 runs to 12 residues. In DNA, the CDR3 is TGTGCCAGCAGCAAATTCGGGGCTGAAGCTTTCTTT. The encoded protein is CASSKFGAEAFF.